This record looks at one T cell receptor beta chain sequence and its context. These data belong to a study of CD8+ T cells in alopecia areata. As the sequencing template, cDNA was produced by extracting RNA and reverse transcribing it. Assay used: immunoSEQ multiplex PCR; TCRdb lists only in-frame clones, some missing. The sample has 120,000 or so clones; over 60% are singletons. The CDR3 extends over 14 amino acids. V dropped 4 bases and J dropped 0 bases, with 9 bases sitting between them. Germline values: CDR1 MGHRA, CDR2 YSYEKL. Treatment reported: oral pan-JAK inhibitor, 5-10 mg twice daily. This chain uses TRBV4-1 with TRBJ1-2; D is possibly TRBD1 (5 bases). This receptor was taken from a human donor with alopecia areata. Source: CD4+ T cells sorted from blood, taken at week 4, from a patient treated with tofacitinib. The CDR3 DNA reads as TGCGCCAGCAGCCCCTTAGGGGCTAACTATGGCTACACCTTC. This encodes CASSPLGANYGYTF.